This T cell receptor (beta chain) was sequenced in a study of blood T cells in healthy people across ages. Across the whole study: Per two T cells, template switching captured roughly one barcoded beta molecule.

Overall study results and limits: Aged donors had fewer naive CD4+ cells and lower diversity than long-lived donors.

The CDR3 covers 12 residues. V lost 4 bases and J lost 2, with 8 bases in between. Germline loops: CDR1 DFQATT, CDR2 SNEGSKA (reference sequence). Donors gave approximately 9.9 milliliters of peripheral blood apiece. Combining a sample-barcoded 5' primer with a J-beta primer mix, a second PCR ran for roughly 6 to 12 cycles. From the 5' RACE reads, TCRdb called clonotypes with MiXCR, one entry per CDR3 protein. Here the sample spans about 780,000 distinct CDR3 sequences, about 59% being singletons. For this clonotype: No antigen is known for it.

The specimen was blood. This TCR derives from a man aged 25 to 40 in good health. V and J are TRBV20-1 and TRBJ1-2; weak D call: TRBD1 (5 bases). The chain's CDR3 is CSAIRQNYGYTF. The DNA for the CDR3 is TGCAGTGCTATTAGACAGAACTATGGCTACACCTTC.